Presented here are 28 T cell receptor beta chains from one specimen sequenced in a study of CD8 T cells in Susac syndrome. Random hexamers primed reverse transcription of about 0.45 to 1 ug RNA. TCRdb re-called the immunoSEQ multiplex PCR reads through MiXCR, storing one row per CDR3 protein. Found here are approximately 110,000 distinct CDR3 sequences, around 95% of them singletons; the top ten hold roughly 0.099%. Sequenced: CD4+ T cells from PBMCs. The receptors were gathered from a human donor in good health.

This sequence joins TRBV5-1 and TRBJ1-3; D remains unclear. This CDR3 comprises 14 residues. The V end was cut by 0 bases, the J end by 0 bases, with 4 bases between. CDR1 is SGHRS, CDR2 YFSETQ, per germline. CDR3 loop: CASSLEDSGNTIYF. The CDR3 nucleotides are TGCGCCAGCAGCTTGGAGGACTCTGGAAACACCATATATTTT.

The CDR3 coding sequence is TGTGCCAGCAGCTTGGGTGGGGGGCTCAATGAGCAGTTCTTC. Protein product: CASSLGGGLNEQFF. The rearrangement joins TRBV5-6 to TRBJ2-1, with D perhaps given as TRBD1 or TRBD2 (6 bases each). V was shortened by 0 bases and J by 6 bases, with 10 bases between the two germline ends. CDR3 length: 14 residues. Germline CDR1 SGHDT, CDR2 YYEEEE.

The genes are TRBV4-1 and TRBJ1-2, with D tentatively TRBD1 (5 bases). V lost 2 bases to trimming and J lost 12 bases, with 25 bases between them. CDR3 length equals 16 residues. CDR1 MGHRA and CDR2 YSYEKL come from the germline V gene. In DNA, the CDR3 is TGCGCCAGCAGCCAAAGCCCACAAGGACCGCAGGGATTCCACACCTTC. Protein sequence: CASSQSPQGPQGFHTF.

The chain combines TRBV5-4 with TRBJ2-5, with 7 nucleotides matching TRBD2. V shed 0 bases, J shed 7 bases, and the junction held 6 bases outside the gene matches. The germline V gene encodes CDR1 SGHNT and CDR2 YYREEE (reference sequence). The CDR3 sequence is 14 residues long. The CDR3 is CASSLESGVGTQYF. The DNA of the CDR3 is TGTGCCAGCAGCTTGGAAAGCGGGGTCGGGACCCAGTACTTC.

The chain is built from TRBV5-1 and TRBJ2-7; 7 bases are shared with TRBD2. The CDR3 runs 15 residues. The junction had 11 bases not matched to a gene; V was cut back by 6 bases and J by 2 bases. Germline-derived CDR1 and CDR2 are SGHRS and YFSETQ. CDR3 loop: CASMFGGSGPYEQYF. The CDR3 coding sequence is TGCGCCAGCATGTTCGGGGGGAGCGGCCCCTACGAGCAGTACTTC.

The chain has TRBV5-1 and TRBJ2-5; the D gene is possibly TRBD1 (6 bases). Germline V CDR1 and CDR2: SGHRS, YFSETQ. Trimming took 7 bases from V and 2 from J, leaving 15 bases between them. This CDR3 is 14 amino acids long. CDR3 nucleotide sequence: TGCGCCAGCGGGTTGGCTGGACAGCAAGAGACCCAGTACTTC. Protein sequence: CASGLAGQQETQYF.

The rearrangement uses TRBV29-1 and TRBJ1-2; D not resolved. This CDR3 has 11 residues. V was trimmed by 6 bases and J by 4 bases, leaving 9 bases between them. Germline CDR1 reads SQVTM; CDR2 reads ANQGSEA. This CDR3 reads CSVIDIYGYTF. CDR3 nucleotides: TGCAGCGTCATCGACATCTATGGCTACACCTTC.

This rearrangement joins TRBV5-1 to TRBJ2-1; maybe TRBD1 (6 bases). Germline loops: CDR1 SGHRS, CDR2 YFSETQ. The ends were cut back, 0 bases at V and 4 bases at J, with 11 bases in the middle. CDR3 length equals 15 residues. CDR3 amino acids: CASSLDNRAYNEQFF. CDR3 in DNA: TGCGCCAGCAGCTTGGATAACAGGGCTTACAATGAGCAGTTCTTC.

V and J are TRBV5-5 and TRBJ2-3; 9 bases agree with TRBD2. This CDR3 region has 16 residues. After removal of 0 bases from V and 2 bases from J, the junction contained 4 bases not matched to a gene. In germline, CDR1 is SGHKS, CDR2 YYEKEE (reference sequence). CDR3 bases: TGTGCCAGCAGCTTGGGACTAGCGGTTTCCACAGATACGCAGTATTTT. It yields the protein CASSLGLAVSTDTQYF.

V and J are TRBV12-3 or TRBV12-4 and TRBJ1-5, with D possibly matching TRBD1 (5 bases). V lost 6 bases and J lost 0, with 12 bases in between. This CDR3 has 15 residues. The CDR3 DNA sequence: TGTGCCAGCAGATTCCAGGGTAATAGCAATCAGCCCCAGCATTTT. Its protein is CASRFQGNSNQPQHF.

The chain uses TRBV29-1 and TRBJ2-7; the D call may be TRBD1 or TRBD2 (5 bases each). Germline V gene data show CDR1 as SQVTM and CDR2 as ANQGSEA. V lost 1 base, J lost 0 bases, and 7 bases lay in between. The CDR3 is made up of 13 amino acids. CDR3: CSVEAGRSYEQYF. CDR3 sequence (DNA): TGCAGCGTTGAAGCGGGACGCTCCTACGAGCAGTACTTC.

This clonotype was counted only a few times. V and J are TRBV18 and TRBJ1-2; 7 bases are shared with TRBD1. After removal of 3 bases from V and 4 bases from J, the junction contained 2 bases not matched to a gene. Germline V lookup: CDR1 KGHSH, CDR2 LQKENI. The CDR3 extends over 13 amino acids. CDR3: CASSPDRSYGYTF. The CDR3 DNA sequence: TGTGCCAGCTCACCGGACAGGAGCTATGGCTACACCTTC.

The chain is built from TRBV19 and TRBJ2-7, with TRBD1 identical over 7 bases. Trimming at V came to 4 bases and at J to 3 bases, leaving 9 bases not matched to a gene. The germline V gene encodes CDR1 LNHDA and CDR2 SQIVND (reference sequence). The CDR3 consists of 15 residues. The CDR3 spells CASSTPTGSGYEQYF. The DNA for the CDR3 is TGTGCCAGTAGTACTCCGACAGGGTCTGGCTACGAGCAGTACTTC.

The CDR3 DNA reads as TGCAGCGTTTTTACTAGCGGGAGACTAAATGAGCAGTTCTTC. This encodes CSVFTSGRLNEQFF. The rearrangement links TRBV29-1 to TRBJ2-1, with 11 positions matching TRBD2. Germline V CDR1 and CDR2: SQVTM, ANQGSEA. The CDR3 covers 14 residues. Trimming at V came to 5 bases and at J to 7 bases, leaving 7 bases not matched to a gene.

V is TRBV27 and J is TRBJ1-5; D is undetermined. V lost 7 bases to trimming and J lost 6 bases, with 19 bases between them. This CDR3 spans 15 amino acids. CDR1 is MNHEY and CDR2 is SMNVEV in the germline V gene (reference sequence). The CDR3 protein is CASTDDGRFGQPQHF. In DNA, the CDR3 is TGTGCCAGCACTGATGACGGGCGGTTCGGTCAGCCCCAGCATTTT.

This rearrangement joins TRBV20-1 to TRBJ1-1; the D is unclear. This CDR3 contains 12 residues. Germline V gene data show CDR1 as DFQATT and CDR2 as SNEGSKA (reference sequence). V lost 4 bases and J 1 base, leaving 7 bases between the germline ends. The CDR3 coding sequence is TGCAGTGCTAACGAGGGGAACACTGAAGCTTTCTTT. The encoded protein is CSANEGNTEAFF.

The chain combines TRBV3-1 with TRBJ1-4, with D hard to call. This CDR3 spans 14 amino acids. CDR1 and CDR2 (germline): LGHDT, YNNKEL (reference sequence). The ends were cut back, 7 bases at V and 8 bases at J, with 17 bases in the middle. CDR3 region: CASTISSIGEKLFF. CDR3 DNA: TGTGCCAGCACCATATCCAGTATCGGGGAAAAACTGTTTTTT.

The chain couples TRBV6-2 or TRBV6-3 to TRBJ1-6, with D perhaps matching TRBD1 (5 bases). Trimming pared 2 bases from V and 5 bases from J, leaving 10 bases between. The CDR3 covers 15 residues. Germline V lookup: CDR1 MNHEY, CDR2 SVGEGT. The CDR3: CASSYGDRDNSPLHF. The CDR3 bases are TGTGCCAGCAGTTACGGGGACCGAGATAATTCACCCCTCCACTTT.

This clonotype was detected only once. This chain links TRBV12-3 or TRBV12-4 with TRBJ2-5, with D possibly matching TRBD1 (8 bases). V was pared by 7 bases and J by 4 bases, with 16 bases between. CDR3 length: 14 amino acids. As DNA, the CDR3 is TGTGCCAGCAAGCGGGACAGGATGGGAGAGACCCAGTACTTC. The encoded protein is CASKRDRMGETQYF.

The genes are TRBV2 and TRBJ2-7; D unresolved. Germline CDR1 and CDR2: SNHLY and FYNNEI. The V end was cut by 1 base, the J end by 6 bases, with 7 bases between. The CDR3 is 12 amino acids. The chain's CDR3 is CASSEETTEQYF. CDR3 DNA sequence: TGTGCCAGCAGTGAAGAGACGACCGAGCAGTACTTC.

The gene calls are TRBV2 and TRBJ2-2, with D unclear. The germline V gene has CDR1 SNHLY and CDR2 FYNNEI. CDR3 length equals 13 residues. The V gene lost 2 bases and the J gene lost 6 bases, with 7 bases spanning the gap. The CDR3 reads CASSELGPGELFF. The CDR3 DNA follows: TGTGCCAGCAGTGAACTGGGCCCCGGGGAGCTGTTTTTT.

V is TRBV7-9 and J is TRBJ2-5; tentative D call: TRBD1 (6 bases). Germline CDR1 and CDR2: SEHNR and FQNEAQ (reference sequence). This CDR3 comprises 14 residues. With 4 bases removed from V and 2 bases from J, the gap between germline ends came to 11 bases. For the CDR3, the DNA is TGTGCCAGCAGCTCACAGGGAAGGCAAGAGACCCAGTACTTC. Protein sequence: CASSSQGRQETQYF.

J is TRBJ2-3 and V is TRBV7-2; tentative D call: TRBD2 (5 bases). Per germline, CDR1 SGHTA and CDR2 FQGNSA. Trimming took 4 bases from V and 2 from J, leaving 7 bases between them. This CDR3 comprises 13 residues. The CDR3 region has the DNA TGTGCCAGCAGCTCGCGGGTCACAGATACGCAGTATTTT. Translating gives CASSSRVTDTQYF.

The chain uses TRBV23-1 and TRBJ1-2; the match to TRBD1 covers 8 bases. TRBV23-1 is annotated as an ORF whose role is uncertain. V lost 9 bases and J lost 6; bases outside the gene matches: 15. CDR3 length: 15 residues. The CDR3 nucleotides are TGCGCCAGTACTCCCTGCCAGGGGGCGAGAAATGGCTACACCTTC. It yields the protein CASTPCQGARNGYTF.

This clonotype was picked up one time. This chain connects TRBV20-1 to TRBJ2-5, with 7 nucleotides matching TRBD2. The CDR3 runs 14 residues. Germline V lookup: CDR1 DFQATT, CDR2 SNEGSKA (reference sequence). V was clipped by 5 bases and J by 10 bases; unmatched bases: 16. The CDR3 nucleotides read TGCAGTGCTTCCCCGACTAGCATTGGGTTGGGCCAGTACTTC. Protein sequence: CSASPTSIGLGQYF.

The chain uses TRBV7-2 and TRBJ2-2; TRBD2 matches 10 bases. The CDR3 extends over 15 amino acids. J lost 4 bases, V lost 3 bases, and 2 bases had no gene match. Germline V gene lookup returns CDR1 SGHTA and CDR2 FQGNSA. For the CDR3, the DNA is TGTGCCAGCAGCTTTAGCGGGGGGCTCACCGGGGAGCTGTTTTTT. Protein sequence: CASSFSGGLTGELFF.

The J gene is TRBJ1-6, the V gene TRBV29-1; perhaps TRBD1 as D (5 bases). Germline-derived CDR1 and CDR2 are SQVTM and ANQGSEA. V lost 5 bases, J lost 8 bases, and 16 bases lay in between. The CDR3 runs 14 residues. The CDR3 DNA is TGCAGCGTTCGAGCCGGGACGGTATATTCACCCCTCCACTTT. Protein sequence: CSVRAGTVYSPLHF.

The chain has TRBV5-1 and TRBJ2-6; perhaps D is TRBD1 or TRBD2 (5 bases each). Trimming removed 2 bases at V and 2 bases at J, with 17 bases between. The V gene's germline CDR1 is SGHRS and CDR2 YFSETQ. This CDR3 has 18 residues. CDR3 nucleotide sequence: TGCGCCAGCAGCTTCTTTTCGGGACGTGGGGCTGGGGCCAACGTCCTGACTTTC. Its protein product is CASSFFSGRGAGANVLTF. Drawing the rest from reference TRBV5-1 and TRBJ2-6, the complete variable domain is KAGVTQTPRYLIKTRGQQVTLSCSPISGHRSVSWYQQTPGQGLQFLFEYFSETQRNKGNFPGRFSGRQFSNSRSEMNVSTLELGDSALYLCASSFFSGRGAGANVLTFGAGSRLTVL.